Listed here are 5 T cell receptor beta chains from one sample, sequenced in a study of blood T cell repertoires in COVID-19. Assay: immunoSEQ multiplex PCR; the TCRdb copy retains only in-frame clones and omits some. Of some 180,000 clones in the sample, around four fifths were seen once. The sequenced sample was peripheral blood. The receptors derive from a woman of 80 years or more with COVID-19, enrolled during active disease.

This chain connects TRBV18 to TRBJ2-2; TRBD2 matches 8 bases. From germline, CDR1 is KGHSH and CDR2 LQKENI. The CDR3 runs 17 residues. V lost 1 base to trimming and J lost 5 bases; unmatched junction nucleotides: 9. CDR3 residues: CASSPRSGRGGTGELFF. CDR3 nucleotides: TGTGCCAGCTCACCACGGAGCGGGAGAGGAGGAACCGGGGAGCTGTTTTTT.

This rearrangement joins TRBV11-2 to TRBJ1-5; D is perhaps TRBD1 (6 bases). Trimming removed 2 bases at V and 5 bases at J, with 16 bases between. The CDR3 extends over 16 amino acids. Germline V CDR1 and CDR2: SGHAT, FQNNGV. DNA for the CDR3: TGTGCCAGCAGCTTAACCGGGGGCCGGGGGGATCAGCCCCAGCATTTT. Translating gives CASSLTGGRGDQPQHF.

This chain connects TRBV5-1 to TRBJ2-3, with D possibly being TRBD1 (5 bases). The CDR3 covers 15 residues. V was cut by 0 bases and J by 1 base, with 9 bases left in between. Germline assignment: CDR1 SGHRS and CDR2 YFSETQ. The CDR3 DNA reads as TGCGCCAGCAGCTTGGACCGGACACGCACAGATACGCAGTATTTT. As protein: CASSLDRTRTDTQYF.

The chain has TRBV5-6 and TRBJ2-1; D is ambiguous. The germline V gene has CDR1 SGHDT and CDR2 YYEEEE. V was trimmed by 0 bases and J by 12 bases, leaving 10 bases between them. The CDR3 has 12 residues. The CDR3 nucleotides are TGTGCCAGCAGCTTGGCGACTGGATGGCAGTTCTTC. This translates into CASSLATGWQFF.

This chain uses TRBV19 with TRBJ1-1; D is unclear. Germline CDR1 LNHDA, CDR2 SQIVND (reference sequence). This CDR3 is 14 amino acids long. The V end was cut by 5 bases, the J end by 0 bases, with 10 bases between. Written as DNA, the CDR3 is TGTGCCAGTAGTGATGGAGTGATGAACACTGAAGCTTTCTTT. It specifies CASSDGVMNTEAFF.